This is a list of T cell receptor beta chains from one sample in a study of T cell changes during pregnancy in multiple sclerosis. Assay used: immunoSEQ multiplex PCR; TCRdb lists only in-frame clones, some missing. The top ten clones hold roughly 4.5% of a sample with roughly 30,000 clones, just over 90% of them seen once. Source: CD8+ T cells from peripheral blood mononuclear cells, taken in the second trimester of pregnancy. All receptors derive from a female donor with multiple sclerosis, enrolled in a pregnancy study. Each CDR3 is given with its conserved first and last residue. Fields, in order: V gene, clone size, D gene, J gene, CDR3 DNA, CDR3 protein. The D gene is left open where the match is weak. Clone size appears in some rows only: once, few, many, or a class for an expanded clone.

>TRBV13|NA|NA|TRBJ2-3
TGTGCCGGCGCGGAGGCTGCAGATACGCAGTATTTT
CAGAEAADTQYF
>TRBV6-5|NA|TRBD2|TRBJ2-3
TGTGCCAGCTCGGGACTAGCGGTTAGCACAGATACGCAGTATTTT
CASSGLAVSTDTQYF
>TRBV28|NA|NA|TRBJ1-5
TGTGCCAGCAGTTTAGAGGCGACTAGCAATCAGCCCCAGCATTTT
CASSLEATSNQPQHF
>TRBV5-1|few|NA|TRBJ1-2
TGCGCCAGCAGCCCCGCTACAGGGAAGGCCAGTGGCTACACCTTC
CASSPATGKASGYTF
>TRBV19|NA|TRBD2|TRBJ2-7
TGTGCCAGTAGGATTCTAGCGGGAGGGCCTGGGGAGCAGTACTTC
CASRILAGGPGEQYF
>TRBV5-5|once|NA|TRBJ2-7
TGTGCCAGCAGCTTTTACCCGGGACTCCAAACTGGAGAGCAGTACTTC
CASSFYPGLQTGEQYF
>TRBV30|NA|TRBD1|TRBJ2-7
TGTGCCTGGAGATCAGACAGGGACTCCTACGAGCAGTACTTC
CAWRSDRDSYEQYF
>TRBV27|NA|NA|TRBJ1-1
TGTGCCAGCAGTTTATCCCCCTATGGGGGGGAAAGTACTGAAGCTTTCTTT
CASSLSPYGGESTEAFF
>TRBV28|NA|NA|TRBJ2-2
TGTGCCAGCATTCACAGGGGGGGCACCGGGGAGCTGTTTTTT
CASIHRGGTGELFF
>TRBV7-9|once|TRBD2|TRBJ2-3
TGTGCCAGCAGCTTAGGTCCCGGGGGGATGGATCGCACAGATACGCAGTATTTT
CASSLGPGGMDRTDTQYF
>TRBV18|NA|NA|TRBJ2-6
TGTGCCAGCTCACCATTCACAGGTTATTTGACCGGGGCCAACGTCCTGACTTTC
CASSPFTGYLTGANVLTF
>TRBV9|NA|NA|TRBJ1-2
TGTGCCAGCAGCCGAGGGGGGGTAGGAGGCTACACCTTC
CASSRGGVGGYTF
>TRBV28|NA|NA|TRBJ2-3
TGTGCCAGCAGTTTGCCGCGCGGGACGACAGATACGCAGTATTTT
CASSLPRGTTDTQYF
>TRBV27|NA|TRBD1|TRBJ2-1
TGTGCCAGCAGTTTAAGGGACAGGGTAGGGGATGAGCAGTTCTTC
CASSLRDRVGDEQFF
>TRBV27|NA|NA|TRBJ2-7
TGTGCCAGCAGTCCCTCGACAGGACAAGTTCCCTACGAGCAGTACTTC
CASSPSTGQVPYEQYF
>TRBV10-3|NA|NA|TRBJ1-2
TGTGCCATCAGTGAGCCCCAAGGAGGAGATGGCTACACCTTC
CAISEPQGGDGYTF
>TRBV6-5|NA|TRBD1|TRBJ2-7
TGTGCCAGCAGTTATTGGGATGGACAGGGCAAGTACGAGCAGTACTTC
CASSYWDGQGKYEQYF
>TRBV6-6|NA|TRBD2|TRBJ2-1
TGTGCCAGCAGTTACTCTTCACTAGCGGGGTGGGATGAGCAGTTCTTC
CASSYSSLAGWDEQFF
>TRBV19|NA|NA|TRBJ1-1
TGTGCCACTTATTCGGTCACTGAAGCTTTCTTT
CATYSVTEAFF
>TRBV30|NA|NA|TRBJ2-1
TGTGCCTGGAGTGTAGCTCCAAATGAGCAGTTCTTC
CAWSVAPNEQFF
>TRBV28|NA|NA|TRBJ2-1
TGTGCCAGCAGTTTATTCGTAGCGGCCTCCTACAATGAGCAGTTCTTC
CASSLFVAASYNEQFF
>TRBV10-2|NA|TRBD1|TRBJ1-3
TGCGCCAGCAGTGAGTGTAGGAGACAGGGCCCGAGCTCTGGAAACACCATATATTTT
CASSECRRQGPSSGNTIYF
>TRBV4-1|few|NA|TRBJ2-1
TGCGCCAGCAGGCCAACTTCGGGTGAGCAGTTCTTC
CASRPTSGEQFF
>TRBV5-4|NA|TRBD2|TRBJ2-3
TGTGCCAGCAGCTGGCCCGGGACTAGCGGGATTACAGATACGCAGTATTTT
CASSWPGTSGITDTQYF
>TRBV11-2|once|TRBD1|TRBJ2-5
TGTGCCAGCAGCTCCGACAGGGGACAAGAGACCCAGTACTTC
CASSSDRGQETQYF
>TRBV18|once|TRBD2|TRBJ2-7
TGTGCCAGCTCACCACCGAAGGGGACTAGCGGGAGGGCCTTCCCCTACGAGCAGTACTTC
CASSPPKGTSGRAFPYEQYF
>TRBV7-3|NA|NA|TRBJ2-1
TGTGCCAGCAGCTTATTCATTCACAATGAGCAGTTCTTC
CASSLFIHNEQFF
>TRBV4-2|NA|TRBD2|TRBJ2-7
TGTGCCAGCAGCCAGGAGGATAGCGGGGGTGGGAACGAGCAGTACTTC
CASSQEDSGGGNEQYF
>TRBV21-1|NA|NA|TRBJ1-1
TGTGCCAGCAGCAAAAAAGGTGGAGGCACTGAAGCTTTCTTT
CASSKKGGGTEAFF
>TRBV27|NA|TRBD1|TRBJ2-7
TGTGCCAGCAGTTTAGCCGAAGGGGGCTTCTCCTACGAGCAGTACTTC
CASSLAEGGFSYEQYF
>TRBV18|NA|TRBD1|TRBJ2-3
TGTGCCAGCTCAATTGGGACAGGGGGCTCCCCTGGCACAGATACGCAGTATTTT
CASSIGTGGSPGTDTQYF
>TRBV4-2|NA|TRBD1|TRBJ1-4
TGTGCCAGCAGCCAGGACGGACAGGGTTTAGGCGCGAGTGAAAAACTGTTTTTT
CASSQDGQGLGASEKLFF
>TRBV5-1|NA|NA|TRBJ2-1
TGCGCCAGCAGCCGACCGTCTCAACAGACCGATGAGCAGTTCTTC
CASSRPSQQTDEQFF